This T cell receptor beta chain was captured by sequencing in a study of blood T cells in healthy people across ages (dated by TCRdb to between 2015 and 2016). A note on the overall study: Template switching captured roughly one uniquely barcoded TCR beta cDNA molecule per two T cells in model experiments. To track age-related changes in TCR beta repertoire diversity, the study relied on deep sequencing normalized with unique cDNA molecular identifiers. Donors were grouped into four age groups: young (average roughly 17 years), middle-aged (around 39), aged (approximately 67) and long-lived (less than 85). Donors of different ages were randomly distributed across sequencing lanes to avoid experimental bias. Two additional independent replicas of 1 million unique cDNA reads from the same blood draw were analyzed for two donors (one aged 18 to 29 and one aged 80 or older). Study-level results and caveats: As age increased, observed TCR beta diversity per million T cells dropped in a roughly linear way, and a significant reduction was already evident by age approximately 40. Estimates of total diversity based on one million sequenced T cells were considered lower bounds and underestimates. Compared with the aged group, the long-lived group had more naive CD4+ T cells, fewer expanded clones and increased TCR diversity, a pattern suggesting age selection. Since profiling was done on bulk unsorted PBMCs, naive and antigen-experienced compartments could not be conclusively compared. The CMV infection status of donors was not known, potentially confounding age-related changes in expanded clonotypes. There was a strong correlation between observed TCR beta diversity and the percentage of naive T cells measured by flow cytometry.

For CDR1 and CDR2, the germline V gene lists MGHRA and YSYEKL. The CDR3 covers 15 residues, taking in both the cysteine and the phenylalanine. This entry keeps only the CDR3 DNA: 45 bases, framed from base 1. Details on this clonotype: The antigen this receptor binds is unknown. Per-base quality was not reported, and no clone a single base away is much larger than it.

The donors were roughly 39 Caucasian individuals from Russia, aged roughly 6 to 90 years, who were systemically healthy. Roughly 11 milliliters of peripheral blood were drawn from each donor into EDTA-treated Vacutainer tubes. PBMCs were isolated by Ficoll-Paque density-gradient centrifugation, with at least 7 million obtained per sample. Total RNA, at least 6 micrograms per sample, was extracted from PBMCs with Trizol reagent. The percentages of naive CD45RAhigh/CD27high T cells were determined by flow cytometry on a PBMC aliquot from every donor. The receptor library was made with 5' RACE. Sequencing instrument: Illumina HiSeq 2500. The second PCR ran for about 7 to 11 cycles and used a J-beta primer mix along with a sample-barcoded 5' primer. Each TCR beta cDNA molecule received a unique molecular identifier from a template-switch 5' adaptor carrying 12 random nucleotides. Each sample yielded at least 2.5 million CDR3-containing paired-end reads. First-strand cDNA synthesis was performed from all RNA using the Mint cDNA synthesis kit, with priming by a TRBC-specific oligonucleotide. Following uracil-DNA glycosylase treatment, a first 18-cycle PCR with universal primers M1SS and BC2_uni_R was performed on all cDNA. In the original analysis: For normalization, 1 million high-quality reads were randomly selected from each sample, with every read carrying a distinct molecular identifier. Reads with shared molecular identifiers were discarded instead of being binned into consensus sequences. MiTCR, run with a Q25 quality threshold and the strictest error-elimination algorithm, handled CDR3 identification, clonotype clustering and error correction. Lower-bound total TCR beta diversity was estimated with a nonparametric unseen species model using Euler transformation. The public sequencing data were trimmed at Q25 with fastp and processed into clonotypes with MiXCR by TCRdb, which kept only in-frame beta chains. Each entry merges the rows of one CDR3 protein and shows their most common DNA and genes. For this entry, the V and J calls and clone size follow TCRdb and not the study's own pipeline. The sample includes hundreds of thousands of distinct CDR3 sequences, with 25% to 30% observed a single time. The ten largest clones add up to roughly 17% of the sample.

The sequence is built from TRBV4-1 and TRBJ2-5, and 8 junctional nucleotides match TRBD1. Judging by the DNA end, TRBJ2-7 fits better; the J call may be wrong. The sequence came from a woman over 75 in good health. Source material: blood. The sequenced DNA is TGCGCCAGCAGCCTTCAACCGGACAGGGACAACGAGCAGTACTTC. Protein translation: CASSLQPDRDNEQYF.